This T cell receptor beta chain was identified in a study of post-analysis software for immune sequencing data. Study context: Recorded disease courses covered relapsing-remitting, secondary progressive and progressive-relapsing multiple sclerosis. Some patients had no subtype annotation.

CDR1 is SGHRS and CDR2 is YFSETQ in the germline V gene. CDR3 length equals 15 residues. V lost 2 bases and J 1 base, leaving 12 bases between the germline ends. Findings of the study overall: Strong same-batch co-clustering of samples appeared with F measure clustering. TRBV segments more frequent in patients than in controls numbered a few and included TRBV5-6, TRBV5-1 and TRBV20-1. Normalized Chao1 diversity was significantly reduced in patients versus controls.

The sample holds a few counts of this clonotype. Its antigen remains unidentified. Unique molecular identifiers were built into the TCR beta cDNA libraries. Starting from approximately 0.95 to 9.8 million T cells, the study yielded roughly 0.5 million cDNA molecules. TCRdb re-derived calls from the PCR reads in MiXCR, one entry per CDR3 protein. This table holds about 820,000 distinct CDR3 sequences, approximately 57% found once. V gene TRBV5-1 combines with J gene TRBJ2-5; D unresolved. This receptor was obtained from a girl aged 5-17 years with multiple sclerosis. Material for sequencing was blood. Here the CDR3 reads CASSFPLAAQETQYF. The CDR3 nucleotides read TGCGCCAGCAGCTTCCCCTTGGCGGCCCAAGAGACCCAGTACTTC.